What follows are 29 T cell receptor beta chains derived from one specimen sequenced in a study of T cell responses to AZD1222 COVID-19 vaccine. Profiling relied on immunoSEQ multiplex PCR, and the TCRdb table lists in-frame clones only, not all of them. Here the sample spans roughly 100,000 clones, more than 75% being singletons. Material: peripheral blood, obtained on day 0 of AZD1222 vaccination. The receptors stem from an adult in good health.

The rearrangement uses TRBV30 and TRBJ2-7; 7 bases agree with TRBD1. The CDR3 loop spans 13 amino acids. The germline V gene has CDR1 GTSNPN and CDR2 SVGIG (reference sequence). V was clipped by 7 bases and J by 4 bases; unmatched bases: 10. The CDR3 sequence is CAYRQGHLYEQYF. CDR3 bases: TGTGCCTACCGACAGGGTCATCTATACGAGCAGTACTTC.

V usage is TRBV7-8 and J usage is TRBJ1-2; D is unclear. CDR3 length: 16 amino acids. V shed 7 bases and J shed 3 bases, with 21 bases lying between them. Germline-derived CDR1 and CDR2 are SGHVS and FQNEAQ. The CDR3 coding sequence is TGTGCCAGCAACAAAGAGCCTTTGGAGTTATACTATGGCTACACCTTC. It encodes CASNKEPLELYYGYTF.

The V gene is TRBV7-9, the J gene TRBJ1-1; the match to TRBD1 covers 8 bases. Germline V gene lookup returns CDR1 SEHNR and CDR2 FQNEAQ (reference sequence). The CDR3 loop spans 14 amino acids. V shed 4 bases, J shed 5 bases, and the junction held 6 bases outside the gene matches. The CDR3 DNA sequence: TGTGCCAGCAGCTACATCGGGACAGGAACTGAAGCTTTCTTT. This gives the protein CASSYIGTGTEAFF.

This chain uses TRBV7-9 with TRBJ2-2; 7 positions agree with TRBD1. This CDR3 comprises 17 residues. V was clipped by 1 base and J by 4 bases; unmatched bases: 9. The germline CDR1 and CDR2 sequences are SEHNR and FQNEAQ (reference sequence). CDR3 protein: CASSLEAWTGATGELFF. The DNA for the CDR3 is TGTGCCAGCAGCTTAGAGGCCTGGACAGGTGCCACCGGGGAGCTGTTTTTT.

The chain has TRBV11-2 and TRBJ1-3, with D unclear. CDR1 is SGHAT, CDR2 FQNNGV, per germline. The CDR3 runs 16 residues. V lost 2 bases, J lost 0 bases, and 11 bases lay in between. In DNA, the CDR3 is TGTGCCAGCAGCTTATTCAGCCAACCCTCTGGAAACACCATATATTTT. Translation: CASSLFSQPSGNTIYF.

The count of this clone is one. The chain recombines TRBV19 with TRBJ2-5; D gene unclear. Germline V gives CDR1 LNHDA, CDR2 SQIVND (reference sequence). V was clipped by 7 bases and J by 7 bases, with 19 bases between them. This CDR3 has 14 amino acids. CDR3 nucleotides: TGTGCCAGTACCGACCCTACGCGGTCGAGGACCCAGTACTTC. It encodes CASTDPTRSRTQYF.

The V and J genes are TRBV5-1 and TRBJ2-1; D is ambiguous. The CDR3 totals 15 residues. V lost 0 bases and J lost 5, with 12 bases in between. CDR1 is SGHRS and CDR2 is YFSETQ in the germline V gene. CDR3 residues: CASSLGININNEQFF. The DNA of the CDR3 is TGCGCCAGCAGCTTGGGGATAAATATTAACAATGAGCAGTTCTTC.

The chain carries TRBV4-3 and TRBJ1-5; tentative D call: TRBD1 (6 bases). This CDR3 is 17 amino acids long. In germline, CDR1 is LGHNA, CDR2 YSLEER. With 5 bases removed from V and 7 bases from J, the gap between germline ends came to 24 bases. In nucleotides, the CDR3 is TGCGCCAGCAGCGTAGGCCCCGTAGGGGGGGGAGGGCAGCCCCAGCATTTT. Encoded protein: CASSVGPVGGGGQPQHF.

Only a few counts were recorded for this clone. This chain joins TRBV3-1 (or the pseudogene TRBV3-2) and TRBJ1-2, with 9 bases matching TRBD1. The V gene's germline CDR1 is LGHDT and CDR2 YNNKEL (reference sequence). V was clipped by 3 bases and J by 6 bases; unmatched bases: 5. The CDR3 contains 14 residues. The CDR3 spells CASSQRDRDNGYTF. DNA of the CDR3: TGTGCCAGCAGCCAGAGGGACAGGGATAATGGCTACACCTTC.

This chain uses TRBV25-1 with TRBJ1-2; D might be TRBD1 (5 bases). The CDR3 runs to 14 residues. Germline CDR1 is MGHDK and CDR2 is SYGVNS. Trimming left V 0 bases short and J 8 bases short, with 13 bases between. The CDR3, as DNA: TGTGCCAGCAGTGAATATATCGGGGGGGACGGCTACACCTTC. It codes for CASSEYIGGDGYTF.

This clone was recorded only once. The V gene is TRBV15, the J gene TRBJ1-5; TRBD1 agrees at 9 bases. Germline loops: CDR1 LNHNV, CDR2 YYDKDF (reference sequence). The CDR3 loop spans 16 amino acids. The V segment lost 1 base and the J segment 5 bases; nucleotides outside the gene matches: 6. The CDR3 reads CATSRVRTGDDQPQHF. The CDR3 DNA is TGTGCCACCAGCAGAGTTAGGACAGGGGATGATCAGCCCCAGCATTTT.

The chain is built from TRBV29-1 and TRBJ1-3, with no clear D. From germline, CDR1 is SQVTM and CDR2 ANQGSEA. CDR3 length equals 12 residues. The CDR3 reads CSVGSSGNTIYF. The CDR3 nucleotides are TGCAGTGTCGGGAGCTCTGGAAACACCATATATTTT.

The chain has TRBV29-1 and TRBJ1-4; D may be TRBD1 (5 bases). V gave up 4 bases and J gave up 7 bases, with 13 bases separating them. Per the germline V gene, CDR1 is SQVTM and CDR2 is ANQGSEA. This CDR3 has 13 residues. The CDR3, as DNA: TGCAGCGTTGCAAGGCAGGGCGGTGAAAAACTGTTTTTT. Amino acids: CSVARQGGEKLFF.

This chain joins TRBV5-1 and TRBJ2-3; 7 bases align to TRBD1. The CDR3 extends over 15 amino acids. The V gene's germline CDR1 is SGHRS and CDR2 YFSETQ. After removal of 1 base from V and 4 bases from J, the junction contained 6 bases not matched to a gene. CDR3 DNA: TGCGCCAGCAGCTTGCCCAAAGGGGGCGCAGATACGCAGTATTTT. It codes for CASSLPKGGADTQYF.

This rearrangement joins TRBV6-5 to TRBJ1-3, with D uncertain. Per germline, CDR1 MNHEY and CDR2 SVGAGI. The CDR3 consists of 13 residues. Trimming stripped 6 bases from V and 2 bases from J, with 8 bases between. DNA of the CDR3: TGTGCCAGCAGCATAGGGCCTGGAAACACCATATATTTT. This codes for CASSIGPGNTIYF.

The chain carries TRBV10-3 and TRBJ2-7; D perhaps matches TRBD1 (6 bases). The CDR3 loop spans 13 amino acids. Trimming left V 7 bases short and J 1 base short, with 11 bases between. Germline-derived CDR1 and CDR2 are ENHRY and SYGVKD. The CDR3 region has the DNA TGTGCCATCACAACAGGGTCATCCTACGAGCAGTACTTC. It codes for CAITTGSSYEQYF.

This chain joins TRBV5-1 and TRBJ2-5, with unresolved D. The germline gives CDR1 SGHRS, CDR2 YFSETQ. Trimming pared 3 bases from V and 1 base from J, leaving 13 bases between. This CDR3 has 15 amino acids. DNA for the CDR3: TGCGCCAGCAGCTCCCTCGGAGTCTCCCAAGAGACCCAGTACTTC. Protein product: CASSSLGVSQETQYF. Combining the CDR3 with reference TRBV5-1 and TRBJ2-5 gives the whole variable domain KAGVTQTPRYLIKTRGQQVTLSCSPISGHRSVSWYQQTPGQGLQFLFEYFSETQRNKGNFPGRFSGRQFSNSRSEMNVSTLELGDSALYLCASSSLGVSQETQYFGPGTRLLVL.

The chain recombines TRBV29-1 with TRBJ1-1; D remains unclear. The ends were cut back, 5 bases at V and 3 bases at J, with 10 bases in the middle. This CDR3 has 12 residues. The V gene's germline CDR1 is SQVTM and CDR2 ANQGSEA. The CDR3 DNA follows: TGCAGCGTTTGTGAGAGAGACACTGAAGCTTTCTTT. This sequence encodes CSVCERDTEAFF.

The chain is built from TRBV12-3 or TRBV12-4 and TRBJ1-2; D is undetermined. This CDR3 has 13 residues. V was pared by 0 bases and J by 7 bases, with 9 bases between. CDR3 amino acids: CASSLAGKGGYTF. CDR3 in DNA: TGTGCCAGCAGTTTAGCAGGGAAAGGTGGCTACACCTTC.

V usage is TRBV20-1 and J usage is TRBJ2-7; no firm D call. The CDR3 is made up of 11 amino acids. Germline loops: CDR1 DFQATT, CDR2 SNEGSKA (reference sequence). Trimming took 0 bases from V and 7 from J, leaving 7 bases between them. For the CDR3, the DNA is TGCAGTGCTAGAGATCAGCTGGAGCAGTACTTC. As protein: CSARDQLEQYF.

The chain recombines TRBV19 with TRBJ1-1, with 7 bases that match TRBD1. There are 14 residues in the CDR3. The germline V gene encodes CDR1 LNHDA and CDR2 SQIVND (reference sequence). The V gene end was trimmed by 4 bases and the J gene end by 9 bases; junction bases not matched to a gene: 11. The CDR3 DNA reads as TGTGCCAGTAGTACGACAGGGCCCTCGGGGAAAGCTTTCTTT. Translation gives CASSTTGPSGKAFF.

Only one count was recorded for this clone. The CDR3 DNA reads as TGTGCCAGCTCACCCTTCACAAAAAACACTGAAGCTTTCTTT. This sequence encodes CASSPFTKNTEAFF. This sequence joins TRBV18 and TRBJ1-1, with no clear D. The CDR3 is 14 amino acids. From germline, CDR1 is KGHSH and CDR2 LQKENI. V was pared by 3 bases and J by 2 bases, with 10 bases between.

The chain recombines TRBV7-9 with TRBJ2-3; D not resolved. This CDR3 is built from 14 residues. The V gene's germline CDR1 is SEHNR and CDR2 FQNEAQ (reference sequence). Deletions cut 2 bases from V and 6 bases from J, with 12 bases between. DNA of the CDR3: TGTGCCAGCAGCTTAAGGCAGGCCGGGGATACGCAGTATTTT. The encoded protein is CASSLRQAGDTQYF.

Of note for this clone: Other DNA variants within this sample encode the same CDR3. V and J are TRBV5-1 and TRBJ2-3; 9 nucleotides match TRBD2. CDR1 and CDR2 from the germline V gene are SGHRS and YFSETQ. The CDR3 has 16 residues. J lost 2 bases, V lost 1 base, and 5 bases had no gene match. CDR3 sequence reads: CASSLQGLAVTDTQYF. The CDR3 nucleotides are TGCGCCAGCAGCTTGCAGGGACTAGCCGTCACAGATACGCAGTATTTT.

CDR3 in amino acids: CASRKNGLASNEQFF. The CDR3 DNA follows: TGTGCCAGTAGGAAAAATGGACTAGCAAGCAATGAGCAGTTCTTC. The genes are TRBV19 and TRBJ2-1, with TRBD2 identical over 8 bases. Trimming took 6 bases from V and 6 from J; bases not matched to a gene: 10. Germline loops: CDR1 LNHDA, CDR2 SQIVND (reference sequence). The CDR3 contains 15 residues.

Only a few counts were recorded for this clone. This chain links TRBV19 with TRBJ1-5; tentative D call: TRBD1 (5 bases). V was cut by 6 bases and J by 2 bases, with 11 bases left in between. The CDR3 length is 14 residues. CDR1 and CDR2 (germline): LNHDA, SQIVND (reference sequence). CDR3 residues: CASRQGSGNQPQHF. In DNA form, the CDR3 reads TGTGCCAGTAGGCAGGGATCAGGCAATCAGCCCCAGCATTTT.

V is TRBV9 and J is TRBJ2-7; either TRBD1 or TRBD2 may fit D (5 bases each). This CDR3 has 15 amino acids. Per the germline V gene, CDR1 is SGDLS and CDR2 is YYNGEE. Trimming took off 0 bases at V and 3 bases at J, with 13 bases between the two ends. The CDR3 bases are TGTGCCAGCAGCGTAGCCCCGGGGCAGATCTACGAGCAGTACTTC. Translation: CASSVAPGQIYEQYF.

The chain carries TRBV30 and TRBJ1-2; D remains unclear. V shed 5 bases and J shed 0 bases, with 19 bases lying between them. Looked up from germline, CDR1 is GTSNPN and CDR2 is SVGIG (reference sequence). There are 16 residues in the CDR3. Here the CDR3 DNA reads TGTGCCTGGGGACCCCGAGGCAGAGCTTCTAACTATGGCTACACCTTC. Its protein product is CAWGPRGRASNYGYTF.

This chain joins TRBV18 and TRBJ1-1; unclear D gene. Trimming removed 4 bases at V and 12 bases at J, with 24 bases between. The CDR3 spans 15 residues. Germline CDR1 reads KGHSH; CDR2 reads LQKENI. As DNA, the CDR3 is TGTGCCAGCTCACGAATGGAGCTTGGGTATTACGATCCTTTCTTT. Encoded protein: CASSRMELGYYDPFF.